This T cell receptor beta chain is from a study of T cells in Graves' hyperthyroidism and ophthalmopathy. This clonotype was recorded at least ten times. Its specificity is unknown. CDR3 length: 12 amino acids. The germline gives CDR1 DFQATT, CDR2 SNEGSKA (reference sequence). The V gene end was trimmed by 6 bases and the J gene end by 5 bases; junction bases not matched to a gene: 4. RNA transcripts yielded amplified TCR beta CDR3 regions. Primed by the HTBI set, a first-round RT-PCR was run on the TCR CDR3. From the multiplex PCR reads, TCRdb called clonotypes with MiXCR, one entry per CDR3 protein. The sample includes about 350,000 distinct CDR3 sequences, roughly 18% of them seen just once. For ophthalmopathy patients, the Clinical Activity Score was at least 3 and the NOSPECS grade at least 4; duration was under 3 months. Broader study findings: The model made its ophthalmopathy prediction, and onset followed a median around 6.9 months later. Using 13 V-J features, a model discriminated ophthalmopathy from stable hyperthyroidism. Within blood appeared most thyroid clonotypes that had expanded above 0.001.

The sequencing input was blood. This TCR came from a woman aged 40 to 49 with Graves' ophthalmopathy. This chain links TRBV20-1 with TRBJ1-1; 9 bases map to TRBD1. CDR3 region: CSARTGETEAFF. CDR3 in DNA: TGCAGTGCCAGGACAGGGGAGACTGAAGCTTTCTTT.